This entry lists 8 T cell receptor beta chains sequenced from one sample in a study of breast tumors, draining lymph nodes, adjacent tissues (dated by TCRdb to about 2016). Lymph node samples came from the axillary draining lymph nodes of breast cancer patients. The library was produced with multiplex PCR. For sequencing, an Illumina HiSeq 2000 was employed. TCRdb reran the public reads through fastp at Q25 and MiXCR, keeping productive beta chains. CDR3 protein duplicates are merged, each entry listing the most common genes and DNA. This sample lists 190,000 or so distinct CDR3 sequences; approximately 33% were detected once. Of the sample, roughly 4% falls within the top ten clones. Sequencing was done on a sample of axillary lymph node tissue. These receptors were obtained from a female donor with breast cancer. Some clones in this sample may be carry-over from other donors' samples.

The table lists this clonotype with many counts. J is TRBJ1-5 and V is TRBV30; no clear D. V was shortened by 2 bases and J by 6 bases, with 11 bases between the two germline ends. The CDR3 consists of 13 residues. Germline V gives CDR1 GTSNPN, CDR2 SVGIG (reference sequence). CDR3 protein: CAWSSPGVQPQHF. In DNA form, the CDR3 reads TGTGCCTGGAGTTCCCCCGGTGTTCAGCCCCAGCATTTT. Combining the CDR3 with reference TRBV30 and TRBJ1-5 gives the whole variable domain SQTIHQWPATLVQPVGSPLSLECTVEGTSNPNLYWYRQAAGRGLQLLFYSVGIGQISSEVPQNLSASRPQDRQFILSSKKLLLSDSGFYLCAWSSPGVQPQHFGDGTRLSIL.

The rearrangement uses TRBV29-1 and TRBJ1-4; tentative D call: TRBD1 (6 bases). The J call may be in error: the DNA end matches TRBJ1-1 better. Germline V gene sequence: CDR1 SQVTM, CDR2 ANQGSEA. The CDR3 consists of 14 residues. The DNA for the CDR3 is TGCAGCGTTCTCCGACGGGGGGCACACACTGAAGCTTTCTTT. Its protein product is CSVLRRGAHTEAFF.

There are many counts of this clonotype. The chain is built from TRBV20-1 and TRBJ1-2; D gene unclear. Between the trimmed V and J ends, which lost 3 bases and 8 bases, there was a span of 19 bases. CDR1 is DFQATT and CDR2 is SNEGSKA in the germline V gene (reference sequence). The CDR3 consists of 14 residues. The CDR3 here is CSASDPSPGRGYTF. The CDR3 nucleotides read TGCAGTGCTAGCGATCCATCCCCCGGCCGAGGCTACACCTTC.

Turning to this clonotype: Given a much more abundant clone one base away, this may be a read error. This chain joins TRBV5-5 and TRBJ2-7; the match to TRBD1 covers 7 bases. The CDR3 runs 16 residues. Germline assignment: CDR1 SGHKS and CDR2 YYEKEE (reference sequence). V gave up 1 base and J gave up 2 bases; unmatched junction bases: 9. This CDR3 reads CASSLPLGDRAYEQYF. CDR3 DNA: TGTGCCAGCAGCTTGCCTCTCGGGGACAGAGCCTACGAGCAGTACTTC. The whole variable domain, remainder taken from reference TRBV5-5 and TRBJ2-7, is DAGVTQSPTHLIKTRGQQVTLRCSPISGHKSVSWYQQVLGQGPQFIFQYYEKEERGRGNFPDRFSARQFPNYSSELNVNALLLGDSALYLCASSLPLGDRAYEQYFGPGTRLTVT.

A few counts support this clonotype. Since a much larger clone is just one base distant, this may be a read error. The rearrangement links TRBV7-2 to TRBJ2-3, with TRBD2 identical over 13 bases. CDR3 size: 17 residues. Germline loops: CDR1 SGHTA, CDR2 FQGNSA. The DNA of the CDR3 is TGTGCCAGCAGCTTCAGGACTAGCGGGAGAGGGACAGATCCGCAGTATTTT. Its translation: CASSFRTSGRGTDPQYF.

The chain joins TRBV18 to TRBJ2-4; TRBD1 aligns across 9 bases. V shed 3 bases, J shed 9 bases, and the junction held 3 bases outside the gene matches. CDR3 length: 13 amino acids. Germline values: CDR1 KGHSH, CDR2 LQKENI. Here the CDR3 DNA reads TGTGCCAGCTCACCGGGACAGGGAGGCATTCAGTACTTC. Its protein is CASSPGQGGIQYF.

This clonotype came up once. The rearrangement uses TRBV7-6 and TRBJ1-4; a possible D gene is TRBD1 (6 bases). Germline V CDR1 and CDR2: SGHVS, FNYEAQ. The CDR3 runs to 16 residues. The ends were cut back, 0 bases at V and 8 bases at J, with 16 bases in the middle. The CDR3 DNA is TGTGCCAGCAGCTTAGCGAGGGGGGGGCTTGGGGAAAAACTGTTTTTT. Protein sequence: CASSLARGGLGEKLFF.

V is TRBV20-1 and J is TRBJ2-5; unclear D gene. Germline V lookup: CDR1 DFQATT, CDR2 SNEGSKA (reference sequence). The CDR3 loop spans 13 amino acids. Trimming stripped 0 bases from V and 6 bases from J, with 11 bases between. CDR3 sequence (DNA): TGCAGTGCTAGAGAGGACGGGCGGAAGACCCAGTACTTC. It yields the protein CSAREDGRKTQYF.